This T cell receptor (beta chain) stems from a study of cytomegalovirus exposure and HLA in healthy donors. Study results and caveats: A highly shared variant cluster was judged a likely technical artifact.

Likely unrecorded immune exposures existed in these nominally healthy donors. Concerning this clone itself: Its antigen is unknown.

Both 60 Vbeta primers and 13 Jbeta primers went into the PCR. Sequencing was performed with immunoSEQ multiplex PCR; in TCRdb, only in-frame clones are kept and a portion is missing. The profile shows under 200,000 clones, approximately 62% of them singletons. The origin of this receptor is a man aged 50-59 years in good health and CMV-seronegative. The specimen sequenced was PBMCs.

CDR3 protein: CASSSPEGRGGFEGTEAFF. The CDR3 DNA follows: TGTGCCAGCAGCTCTCCCGAGGGCAGGGGCGGATTCGAGGGTACTGAAGCTTTCTTT. The chain recombines TRBV7-9 with TRBJ1-1, with D possibly being TRBD1 (6 bases). Germline V gene lookup returns CDR1 SEHNR and CDR2 FQNEAQ (reference sequence). Trimming pared 4 bases from V and 5 bases from J, leaving 29 bases between. There are 19 residues in the CDR3.